This T cell receptor (beta chain) was captured in a study of Graves' ophthalmopathy and Graves' hyperthyroidism listed by TCRdb under 2018. Background for the entire study: Peripheral blood was collected at initial diagnosis, prior to any treatment. In five or six hyperthyroidism patients, T-cell repertoires of thyroid tissue and blood were compared. The independent validation cohort included 20 or so hyperthyroidism patients plus 17 patients who later progressed from hyperthyroidism to ophthalmopathy. Following sampling, methimazole starting at 30 mg daily was administered to hyperthyroidism patients, and high-dose intravenous methylprednisolone was administered to ophthalmopathy patients. TCR beta repertoire signatures were used to distinguish Graves' ophthalmopathy from Graves' hyperthyroidism and to predict progression to ophthalmopathy. To explore V-J signatures that separate ophthalmopathy from hyperthyroidism, a discovery set of about 98 patients was enrolled, consisting of 40 to 45 with ophthalmopathy and around 57 with stable hyperthyroidism. For training and testing, the approximately 97 patients in the discovery cohort were randomly divided in a 7:3 ratio. In total, 135 blood samples were TCR-sequenced: 40 to 45 ophthalmopathy, under 85 hyperthyroidism and some 17 hyperthyroidism-to-ophthalmopathy patients. General conclusions and limits of the study: No statistical method was used to set the sample size in advance, and the investigators knew which group each participant was assigned to. Ophthalmopathy was separated from stable hyperthyroidism by the 13-signature model with roughly 88% sensitivity and 81.08% specificity in cross-validation and with 80%/75% in the test set. In validation, the model predicted ophthalmopathy progression with about 71% sensitivity and roughly 78% specificity; eleven to twelve predicted patients were CT-confirmed with GO in a median of 6.5 months. Most of the expanded thyroid clonotypes with a frequency above 0.001 were also detected in blood, and it was suggested that the thyroid immune response may be reflected by blood repertoires.

This clonotype was detected many times. No cognate antigen has been identified for it. Qualities for individual bases were not recorded, and no much larger clone is one base off. Stable hyperthyroidism was defined as no progression to ophthalmopathy within 18 months of follow-up. Hyperthyroidism patients were newly diagnosed, with disease duration under 2 months, and aged 18 to 65 years. Patients were excluded if they had other autoimmune diseases, uncontrolled infections, pregnancy or lactation. Diagnosis relied on clinical symptoms, serum thyroxine, TRAb, thyroid ultrasound and orbital computed tomography. Ficoll-Paque density gradient centrifugation was used to isolate PBMCs from about 10 ml of fresh peripheral blood. Trizol reagent was used to extract the total RNA, and its quality was then checked on an Agilent 2100 Bioanalyzer. For repertoire sequencing, the TCR beta CDR3 regions were amplified from RNA transcripts. HTBI primers and the Qiagen OneStep RT-PCR kit were used in a first-round RT-PCR, which was followed by a second-round multiplex PCR, size selection and purification. Libraries were sequenced on an Illumina HiSeq2000 using paired-end 100 bp reads. As for how the authors treated the data: SOAPnuke was used to process the reads, removing any read that contained adapters or uncalled bases, had a mean Phred below 15, or lacked an exact match to the constant primer or identifier. COPE v1.2.5 was used to merge the high-quality paired reads. Unique nucleotide sequences were defined as clonotypes and aligned to IMGT TRB V, D and J references using MiTCR v1.1. The analysis was limited to V-J combinations with a frequency above 0.0001, which together covered around 99% of the repertoires. For each V-J combination, a TCR clonal expansion and chaos score was defined as F50 clonal expansion divided by the chaos observed in the TCRdist matrix. Features were reduced by Welch's t-statistics and random forest to 10 to 15 V-J combinations, which fed a naive Bayes classifier. The Morisita-Horn index was used to measure how similar the thyroid and blood repertoires were. TCRdb reanalyzed the raw reads on its own, using fastp at Q25 for trimming and MiXCR for clone calling, and kept in-frame beta chains. Entries are consolidated by CDR3 protein sequence, retaining the most common genes and DNA. The V and J calls and clone size are TCRdb's, not the authors'. This sample lists 620,000 or so distinct CDR3 sequences; about 24% were detected once. The top ten clones comprise more than 5.5% of the sample.

This sequence was found in a woman younger than 30 with stable Graves' hyperthyroidism. Some clones in this sample may be carry-over from other donors' samples. Donor details come from another sample of the same person, matched by shared clones. Source material: peripheral blood.

CDR3 loop: CASSELQGNPGGYTF. In nucleotides, the sequence is TGTGCCAGCAGCGAACTACAGGGGAACCCCGGCGGCTACACCTTC. Recombination joined TRBV7-2 with TRBJ1-2; 7 nucleotides in the junction match TRBD1. Germline trimming amounts to 5 bases on V and 8 bases on J, with 14 as the count of junction bases outside the gene matches. There are 15 amino acids in the CDR3, from cysteine to phenylalanine inclusive. CDR3 DNA only is kept here, 45 bases in frame from base 1. From the germline V gene, CDR1 is SGHTA and CDR2 is FQGNSA.